The rows below give T cell receptor beta chains drawn from one sample of a study of T cell responses to AZD1222 COVID-19 vaccine. The protocol was immunoSEQ multiplex PCR, while the TCRdb copy is restricted to in-frame clones and leaves out a portion. The sample lists approximately 170,000 clones, 92% seen once, with under 1.2% in the top ten. The sequenced sample was peripheral blood, obtained 28 days after the second AZD1222 dose. All receptors derive from an adult who received the AZD1222 COVID-19 vaccine. Each CDR3 is given with its conserved first and last residue.

J: TRBJ2-1; V: TRBV7-6; CDR3: CASSSTRDYPTSEQFF
J: TRBJ2-7; V: TRBV11-3; CDR3: CASSARGTGGEEQYF
J: TRBJ1-1; V: TRBV25-1; CDR3: CASSEFGKYSSEAFF
J: TRBJ1-1; V: TRBV7-9; CDR3: CASSPQGVTEAFF
J: TRBJ2-5; V: TRBV2; CDR3: CASSESDRGVTQYF
J: TRBJ1-6; V: TRBV7-2; CDR3: CASSLLTGHSPLHF
J: TRBJ1-4; V: TRBV5-5; CDR3: CASSLVAGVGEKLFF
J: TRBJ2-2; V: TRBV7-9; CDR3: CASSSRTGELFF
J: TRBJ1-6; V: TRBV28; CDR3: CASSDSYRLTNSPLHF
J: TRBJ2-1; V: TRBV14; CDR3: CASSPRTSGAYNEQFF
J: TRBJ1-1; V: TRBV3-1/TRBV3-2; CDR3: CASSQGVTEAFF
J: TRBJ1-5; V: TRBV6-1; CDR3: CASSEYSNQPQHF
J: TRBJ2-7; V: TRBV18; CDR3: CASSPGTSAYEQYF
J: TRBJ1-2; V: TRBV2; CDR3: CASTGWGTGYGYTF